The clone carrying this TCR beta chain was picked up many times. Its matching antigen is unknown. MiXCR, run by TCRdb on the reads, gives a single entry per CDR3 protein. The repertoire consists of some 900,000 distinct CDR3 sequences, with 30% to 35% occurring once and the leading ten covering around 12%. The sample is drawn from a study of T cell repertoires in cytomegalovirus infection. Study background: Recently identified HLA-C-restricted CMV epitopes were used, and well-studied HLA-B-restricted CMV epitopes were used as well. Indicated by public TCR beta signatures were CMV infection and matching HLA type. Study results and limitations: Frequencies of public TCR beta families were cumulated, and this identified carriers of CMV plus the relevant HLA. It was HLA-C-restricted CMV-specific TCR beta clonotypes that dominated the response ex vivo.

The source material was cultured CD8+ T cells from PBMCs, sampled from culture after CMV antigen stimulation. This TCR was sampled from a human donor in good health (CMV status not recorded). Some clones in this sample may be carry-over from other donors' samples.

Here the CDR3 reads CAIQGLAGGLDTQYF. The CDR3 bases are TGTGCCATCCAGGGACTAGCGGGGGGACTCGATACGCAGTATTTT. The chain uses TRBV7-9 and TRBJ2-3; TRBD2 agrees at 15 bases. V shed 10 bases and J 6 bases; nucleotides not matched to a gene: 8. The CDR3 totals 15 residues. Per the germline V gene, CDR1 is SEHNR and CDR2 is FQNEAQ (reference sequence).